The clone carrying this T cell receptor beta chain was recorded once. The antigen remains undetermined. Primed by a sample-barcoded 5' primer and a J-beta primer mix, a second PCR proceeded for roughly 6 to 12 cycles. TCRdb analysed the 5' RACE reads with MiXCR anew, one entry per CDR3 protein. Among about a million distinct CDR3 sequences, roughly 51% were seen once, and the ten largest hold 20% to 25%. The CDR3 runs 13 residues. Per the germline V gene, CDR1 is KGHDR and CDR2 is SFDVKD. Trimming removed 5 bases at V and 5 bases at J, with 11 bases between. The record originates from a study of blood T cells in healthy people across ages. General study results and limits: Naive T cell percentage showed a strong correlation with TCR beta diversity. More naive CD4+ cells and higher diversity were found in long-lived than in aged donors.

With each sample, at least 5 micrograms of total RNA were extracted. The specimen was blood. This sequence originates from a woman aged 60-70 years in good health. The V and J genes are TRBV24-1 and TRBJ2-5, with D possibly matching TRBD1 (6 bases). DNA for the CDR3: TGTGCCACCAGTGGGCCAGGGGTCGAGACCCAGTACTTC. Translating it yields CATSGPGVETQYF.